What follows are 9 T cell receptor beta chains derived from one specimen sequenced in a study of cytomegalovirus exposure and HLA in healthy donors. 60 Vbeta and 13 Jbeta primers were used in PCR. Profiling relied on immunoSEQ multiplex PCR, and the TCRdb table lists in-frame clones only, not all of them. The sample contains approximately 180,000 clones, about 90% of which appear only once. Sequenced material: PBMCs. These receptors were collected from a girl under two years old in good health and CMV-seronegative.

The gene calls are TRBV21-1 and TRBJ1-1; whether TRBD1, the table's D call, matches the DNA was not checked. TRBV21-1 is labeled a pseudogene. The CDR3 extends over 19 amino acids. CDR3 coding DNA: TGTGCCAGCAGCACCGCAACCCCCGGGACAGGGGCCTTGAACACTGAAGCTTTCTTT. Encoded protein: CASSTATPGTGALNTEAFF.

The J gene is TRBJ1-1, the V gene TRBV6-5; weak D call: TRBD1 (6 bases). Germline CDR1 MNHEY, CDR2 SVGAGI. The CDR3 has 16 amino acids. V lost 4 bases to trimming and J lost 2 bases, with 17 bases between them. The CDR3 loop is CASSSDTETGNTEAFF. The CDR3 bases are TGTGCCAGCAGTTCCGACACCGAGACAGGTAACACTGAAGCTTTCTTT.

The rearrangement joins TRBV2 to TRBJ2-5; 7 bases fit TRBD1. The J call may be mistaken, given a closer DNA end match to TRBJ2-7. The CDR3 has 15 residues. Germline-derived CDR1 and CDR2 are SNHLY and FYNNEI. CDR3 sequence reads: CASRPGTANSYEQYF. Written as DNA, the CDR3 is TGTGCCAGCAGGCCCGGGACAGCTAACTCCTACGAGCAGTACTTC.

CDR3 DNA: TGTGCCAGCAGCCTAGCGAGATACGAGCAGTACTTC. The encoded protein is CASSLARYEQYF. V gene TRBV2 combines with J gene TRBJ2-7; a weak D match, TRBD2 (6 bases). This CDR3 is built from 12 residues. V was pared by 6 bases and J by 4 bases, with 10 bases between. CDR1 and CDR2 from the germline V gene are SNHLY and FYNNEI.

The chain employs TRBV5-1 and TRBJ2-1; 8 nucleotides agree with TRBD1. CDR3 length: 15 residues. Germline V gives CDR1 SGHRS, CDR2 YFSETQ. The V segment lost 4 bases and the J segment 3 bases; nucleotides outside the gene matches: 6. The CDR3 sequence is CASSPGTGIYNEQFF. The CDR3 DNA follows: TGCGCCAGCAGCCCCGGGACAGGAATCTACAATGAGCAGTTCTTC.

The chain joins TRBV6-5 to TRBJ2-7, with D possibly being TRBD2 (5 bases). The germline V gene encodes CDR1 MNHEY and CDR2 SVGAGI. This CDR3 region has 14 residues. V lost 6 bases and J 0 bases, leaving 12 bases between the germline ends. The CDR3 is CASRAGILSYEQYF. CDR3 sequence (DNA): TGTGCCAGCAGGGCCGGGATCCTCTCCTACGAGCAGTACTTC.

The V call is TRBV30, the J call TRBJ2-7; the match to TRBD1 covers 7 bases. The CDR3 is 14 residues long. Germline trimming cut 2 bases from V and 3 bases from J; bases unmatched to any gene: 7. Germline-derived CDR1 and CDR2 are GTSNPN and SVGIG (reference sequence). CDR3 in amino acids: CAWSSGTVIYEQYF. The CDR3 bases are TGTGCCTGGAGTTCCGGGACAGTGATCTACGAGCAGTACTTC.

On this clone: At one end the junction does not follow the germline gene, possibly because of a read error. The V call is TRBV7-9, the J call TRBJ1-5; 12 nucleotides agree with TRBD1. The length of the CDR3 is 19 residues. Germline V gene lookup returns CDR1 SEHNR and CDR2 FQNEAQ (reference sequence). CDR3 in amino acids: CSSSLAWDRGRWSNQPQHF. As DNA, the CDR3 is TGTTCCAGCAGCTTAGCGTGGGACAGGGGGCGTTGGAGCAATCAGCCCCAGCATTTT.

This clone was recorded a few times. This chain connects TRBV4-1 to TRBJ2-1, with 10 bases fitting TRBD1. CDR1 is MGHRA and CDR2 is YSYEKL in the germline V gene. The J segment lost 6 bases and the V segment lost 0 bases, leaving 5 bases of the junction unmatched. CDR3 length equals 16 residues. CDR3 loop: CASSQDGGTGVNEQFF. Here the CDR3 DNA reads TGCGCCAGCAGCCAAGATGGGGGGACAGGGGTCAATGAGCAGTTCTTC.